This TCR beta chain emerged from a study of shared clonotypes between healthy human individuals. Study information: Every donor yielded three CD4 naive, three CD4 memory, two CD8 naive and one CD8 memory plate.

Turning to this clone: Antigen: not known.

Germline CDR1 reads SQVTM; CDR2 reads ANQGSEA. V lost 6 bases and J 3 bases, leaving 12 bases between the germline ends. The CDR3 loop spans 12 amino acids. Memory CD4+ cells were the fraction left after CD45RA+ naive selection. Method: immunoSEQ multiplex PCR; TCRdb's copy keeps in-frame clones and lacks some. The sample lists hundreds of thousands of clones; less than 80% were seen once. Overall study results and limits: Naive CD4 clonotypes overlapped across a handful of donors at around 4.7%. Non-shared clonotypes had lower generation probabilities than clonotypes shared by all four sorted-subset donors.

This sequence joins TRBV29-1 and TRBJ2-7; the D call may be TRBD1 or TRBD2 (5 bases each). Sequenced input: memory CD4+ T cells sorted from blood. Subset denoted: CD45RA-negative fraction. The receptor was derived from a woman in her twenties or thirties in good health. The CDR3 DNA follows: TGCAGCGTCGGGGCCCAGGGCTACGAGCAGTACTTC. As protein: CSVGAQGYEQYF.